The rows below give T cell receptor beta chains drawn from one sample of a study of PD-1 blockade in classical Hodgkin lymphoma. Sequenced by immunoSEQ multiplex PCR; TCRdb stores in-frame clones only, minus some. The repertoire includes tens of thousands of clones, about nine tenths of them detected once, and roughly 5% sits in the top ten. The specimen was peripheral blood mononuclear cells (PBMCs). These receptors were taken from a human donor with classical Hodgkin lymphoma. CDR3s include the opening cysteine and the closing phenylalanine or tryptophan. A D gene is named only where the DNA matches it firmly. The size entry is marked missing in some rows and otherwise reads once, few, many or a size class.

v_gene: TRBV27
j_gene: TRBJ2-3
d_gene: NA
abundance: NA
CDR3aa: CASSFSETGFTDTQYF
CDR3nt: TGTGCCAGCAGTTTCTCTGAGACGGGCTTCACAGATACGCAGTATTTT

v_gene: TRBV2
j_gene: TRBJ1-2
d_gene: TRBD1
abundance: once
CDR3aa: CASTSMLGQGAFGYTF
CDR3nt: TGTGCCAGCACGTCAATGCTGGGACAGGGGGCGTTCGGCTACACCTTC

v_gene: TRBV7-7
j_gene: TRBJ1-4
d_gene: NA
abundance: once
CDR3aa: CASSVGPTNEKLFF
CDR3nt: TGTGCCAGCAGCGTGGGACCGACTAATGAAAAACTGTTTTTT

v_gene: TRBV5-4
j_gene: TRBJ2-1
d_gene: NA
abundance: NA
CDR3aa: CASSPGGLSIYNEQFF
CDR3nt: TGTGCCAGCAGCCCGGGGGGCCTCTCAATCTACAATGAGCAGTTCTTC

v_gene: TRBV28
j_gene: TRBJ2-3
d_gene: NA
abundance: NA
CDR3aa: CASRTQFLSRDTQYF
CDR3nt: TGTGCCAGCAGGACCCAATTTCTCTCTCGGGATACGCAGTATTTT

v_gene: TRBV29-1
j_gene: TRBJ2-1
d_gene: NA
abundance: NA
CDR3aa: CSVGSEISYNEQFF
CDR3nt: TGCAGCGTTGGAAGTGAGATCTCCTACAATGAGCAGTTCTTC

v_gene: TRBV4-1
j_gene: TRBJ2-3
d_gene: NA
abundance: NA
CDR3aa: CASSQELRPDTQYF
CDR3nt: TGCGCCAGCAGCCAAGAGCTCCGGCCCGATACGCAGTATTTT

v_gene: TRBV7-9
j_gene: TRBJ2-1
d_gene: TRBD2
abundance: NA
CDR3aa: CASNPSGGSSYNEQFF
CDR3nt: TGTGCCAGCAACCCCAGCGGGGGGAGCTCCTACAATGAGCAGTTCTTC

v_gene: TRBV4-2
j_gene: TRBJ2-5
d_gene: NA
abundance: NA
CDR3aa: CASSQDTGETQYF
CDR3nt: TGTGCCAGCAGCCAAGATACTGGAGAGACCCAGTACTTC

v_gene: TRBV18
j_gene: TRBJ2-5
d_gene: TRBD2
abundance: NA
CDR3aa: CASSVLAGGDETQYF
CDR3nt: TGTGCCAGCTCGGTACTAGCGGGAGGGGACGAGACCCAGTACTTC

v_gene: TRBV12-2
j_gene: TRBJ1-1
d_gene: NA
abundance: NA
CDR3aa: CASRPLGTGRSSTEAFF
CDR3nt: TGTGCAAGCCGGCCATTGGGGACAGGGAGGTCTAGCACTGAAGCTTTCTTT

v_gene: TRBV11-2
j_gene: TRBJ2-1
d_gene: TRBD2
abundance: NA
CDR3aa: CASSPVTSGNPNEQFF
CDR3nt: TGTGCCAGCAGCCCAGTGACTAGCGGGAACCCCAATGAGCAGTTCTTC

v_gene: TRBV5-8
j_gene: TRBJ2-7
d_gene: NA
abundance: NA
CDR3aa: CASSPQGGGEQYF
CDR3nt: TGTGCCAGCAGCCCCCAGGGGGGCGGGGAGCAGTACTTC

v_gene: TRBV25-1
j_gene: TRBJ1-1
d_gene: TRBD1
abundance: NA
CDR3aa: CASRQGVDTEAFF
CDR3nt: TGTGCCAGCCGACAGGGGGTCGACACTGAAGCTTTCTTT

v_gene: TRBV18
j_gene: TRBJ2-5
d_gene: TRBD2
abundance: NA
CDR3aa: CASSPGGRARETQYF
CDR3nt: TGTGCCAGCTCACCAGGCGGGAGAGCACGGGAGACCCAGTACTTC

v_gene: TRBV7-3
j_gene: TRBJ2-1
d_gene: NA
abundance: NA
CDR3aa: CASSLSGYNEQFF
CDR3nt: TGTGCCAGCAGTCTTAGCGGCTACAATGAGCAGTTCTTC

v_gene: TRBV10-3
j_gene: TRBJ1-4
d_gene: NA
abundance: NA
CDR3aa: CAIRGPSTNEKLFF
CDR3nt: TGTGCCATCAGGGGACCGTCAACTAATGAAAAACTGTTTTTT

v_gene: TRBV5-6
j_gene: TRBJ2-1
d_gene: NA
abundance: NA
CDR3aa: CASSRGAEQFF
CDR3nt: TGTGCCAGCAGCCGAGGGGCAGAGCAGTTCTTC

v_gene: TRBV7-9
j_gene: TRBJ2-7
d_gene: TRBD2
abundance: few
CDR3aa: CASSAGLASEQYF
CDR3nt: TGTGCCAGCAGCGCGGGACTAGCGTCCGAGCAGTACTTC

v_gene: TRBV28
j_gene: TRBJ1-2
d_gene: NA
abundance: NA
CDR3aa: CASSSGDYGYTF
CDR3nt: TGTGCCAGCAGTTCTGGGGACTATGGCTACACCTTC

v_gene: TRBV19
j_gene: TRBJ2-7
d_gene: TRBD1
abundance: NA
CDR3aa: CASSAGTGSSYEQYF
CDR3nt: TGTGCCAGTAGTGCCGGGACAGGGAGCTCCTACGAGCAGTACTTC

v_gene: TRBV9
j_gene: TRBJ2-1
d_gene: NA
abundance: NA
CDR3aa: CASSVRGERRSYNEQFF
CDR3nt: TGTGCCAGCAGCGTACGGGGAGAGCGGCGCTCCTACAATGAGCAGTTCTTC

v_gene: TRBV4-1
j_gene: TRBJ1-1
d_gene: NA
abundance: NA
CDR3aa: CASSPYRPLSTEAFF
CDR3nt: TGCGCCAGCAGCCCCTATAGGCCATTGAGCACTGAAGCTTTCTTT

v_gene: TRBV5-1
j_gene: TRBJ2-1
d_gene: TRBD2
abundance: once
CDR3aa: CASTFLSSGSGYNEQFF
CDR3nt: TGCGCTAGCACCTTTCTCAGCAGCGGGAGTGGCTACAATGAGCAGTTCTTC

v_gene: TRBV2
j_gene: TRBJ2-1
d_gene: NA
abundance: NA
CDR3aa: CASSEGWGNDEQFF
CDR3nt: TGTGCCAGCAGTGAAGGCTGGGGGAACGATGAGCAGTTCTTC

v_gene: TRBV7-2
j_gene: TRBJ2-1
d_gene: NA
abundance: NA
CDR3aa: CASSWTWTPFNEQFF
CDR3nt: TGTGCCAGCAGCTGGACTTGGACCCCTTTTAATGAGCAGTTCTTC

v_gene: TRBV7-2
j_gene: TRBJ2-7
d_gene: TRBD2
abundance: NA
CDR3aa: CASSYSGSPSYEQYF
CDR3nt: TGTGCCAGCAGCTATAGCGGGAGCCCTTCCTACGAGCAGTACTTC

v_gene: TRBV5-1
j_gene: TRBJ1-4
d_gene: TRBD1
abundance: NA
CDR3aa: CASSTEHRGPGEKLFF
CDR3nt: TGCGCCAGCAGCACGGAGCACAGGGGTCCGGGCGAAAAACTGTTTTTT

v_gene: TRBV4-1
j_gene: TRBJ2-1
d_gene: NA
abundance: NA
CDR3aa: CASSQRGLYYEQFF
CDR3nt: TGCGCCAGCAGCCAGCGGGGGCTATACTATGAGCAGTTCTTC

v_gene: TRBV28
j_gene: TRBJ1-2
d_gene: TRBD1
abundance: NA
CDR3aa: CASSLVSGQGNGYTF
CDR3nt: TGTGCCAGCAGTTTGGTGTCCGGACAGGGCAATGGCTACACCTTC

v_gene: TRBV2
j_gene: TRBJ2-7
d_gene: NA
abundance: NA
CDR3aa: CASSYRVRDEQYF
CDR3nt: TGTGCCAGCAGTTACAGGGTGCGGGACGAGCAGTACTTC

v_gene: TRBV5-1
j_gene: TRBJ1-3
d_gene: TRBD1
abundance: NA
CDR3aa: CASSLAEGANLRRNTIYF
CDR3nt: TGCGCCAGCAGCTTGGCCGAGGGGGCGAATCTCCGGAGAAACACCATATATTTT

v_gene: TRBV5-1
j_gene: TRBJ2-3
d_gene: NA
abundance: NA
CDR3aa: CATSAQGPSTDTQYF
CDR3nt: TGCGCCACCTCCGCACAGGGACCTAGCACAGATACGCAGTATTTT

v_gene: TRBV13
j_gene: TRBJ2-7
d_gene: TRBD2
abundance: NA
CDR3aa: CASSPGLAGAVYEQYF
CDR3nt: TGTGCCAGCAGCCCGGGACTAGCGGGAGCCGTCTACGAGCAGTACTTC

v_gene: TRBV27
j_gene: TRBJ1-1
d_gene: TRBD1
abundance: NA
CDR3aa: CASSPTGGTEAFF
CDR3nt: TGTGCCAGCAGTCCGACAGGGGGAACTGAAGCTTTCTTT

v_gene: TRBV30
j_gene: TRBJ2-3
d_gene: NA
abundance: few
CDR3aa: CAWTRRRGDTQYF
CDR3nt: TGTGCCTGGACGCGGCGGCGGGGTGATACGCAGTATTTT

v_gene: TRBV27
j_gene: TRBJ1-2
d_gene: TRBD1
abundance: NA
CDR3aa: CASSRTGGGYTF
CDR3nt: TGTGCCAGCAGCCGGACAGGCGGGGGCTACACCTTC

v_gene: TRBV19
j_gene: TRBJ2-1
d_gene: TRBD2
abundance: NA
CDR3aa: CASSMGTSGRQLF
CDR3nt: TGTGCCAGTAGTATGGGTACTAGCGGGAGGCAACTCTTC

v_gene: TRBV7-9
j_gene: TRBJ2-7
d_gene: NA
abundance: NA
CDR3aa: CASSPSNEQYF
CDR3nt: TGTGCCAGCAGCCCCTCAAACGAGCAGTACTTC

v_gene: TRBV6-1
j_gene: TRBJ2-1
d_gene: TRBD2
abundance: NA
CDR3aa: CASRNRLAGSNEQFF
CDR3nt: TGTGCCAGCAGGAATAGGCTAGCGGGAAGCAATGAGCAGTTCTTC

v_gene: TRBV28
j_gene: TRBJ2-5
d_gene: NA
abundance: NA
CDR3aa: CASTQIRGRETQYF
CDR3nt: TGTGCCAGCACCCAGATAAGGGGCAGGGAGACCCAGTACTTC

v_gene: TRBV5-6
j_gene: TRBJ2-2
d_gene: NA
abundance: NA
CDR3aa: CASSFPDLTGELFF
CDR3nt: TGTGCCAGCAGCTTCCCAGACCTGACCGGGGAGCTGTTTTTT

v_gene: TRBV6-5
j_gene: TRBJ2-3
d_gene: TRBD2
abundance: NA
CDR3aa: CASSSFGGRTDTQYF
CDR3nt: TGTGCCAGCAGTTCTTTCGGCGGGAGAACAGATACGCAGTATTTT

v_gene: TRBV6-5
j_gene: TRBJ1-2
d_gene: NA
abundance: NA
CDR3aa: CASRFGGSGYTF
CDR3nt: TGTGCCAGCCGCTTTGGGGGCAGTGGCTACACCTTC

v_gene: TRBV6-1
j_gene: TRBJ1-2
d_gene: NA
abundance: NA
CDR3aa: CASSEAGAGRGYTF
CDR3nt: TGTGCCAGCAGTGAGGCAGGGGCAGGACGTGGCTACACCTTC

v_gene: TRBV5-4
j_gene: TRBJ2-1
d_gene: TRBD2
abundance: NA
CDR3aa: CASSSGLAGYNYNEQFF
CDR3nt: TGTGCCAGCAGCTCGGGACTAGCGGGATACAACTACAATGAGCAGTTCTTC

v_gene: TRBV19
j_gene: TRBJ1-1
d_gene: TRBD1
abundance: NA
CDR3aa: CASSIDRGQGVTNTEAFF
CDR3nt: TGTGCCAGTAGTATAGATCGTGGACAGGGAGTGACGAACACTGAAGCTTTCTTT

v_gene: TRBV11-2
j_gene: TRBJ2-7
d_gene: TRBD2
abundance: NA
CDR3aa: CASRSLGGRVSSYEQYF
CDR3nt: TGTGCCAGCAGGTCATTGGGCGGGAGGGTATCGTCCTACGAGCAGTACTTC

v_gene: TRBV10-1
j_gene: TRBJ2-3
d_gene: NA
abundance: NA
CDR3aa: CASSEGGRPDTQYF
CDR3nt: TGCGCCAGCAGTGAAGGTGGGAGGCCTGATACGCAGTATTTT

v_gene: TRBV27
j_gene: TRBJ2-1
d_gene: TRBD2
abundance: once
CDR3aa: CASSSGLAGSSYNEQFF
CDR3nt: TGTGCCAGCAGTTCGGGACTAGCGGGGAGCTCCTACAATGAGCAGTTCTTC

v_gene: TRBV7-9
j_gene: TRBJ2-6
d_gene: NA
abundance: NA
CDR3aa: CASSLPNVLTF
CDR3nt: TGTGCCAGCAGCTTACCCAACGTCCTGACTTTC

v_gene: TRBV19
j_gene: TRBJ1-3
d_gene: TRBD1
abundance: NA
CDR3aa: CASSSQGVSGNTIYF
CDR3nt: TGTGCCAGTAGTTCTCAGGGGGTCTCTGGAAACACCATATATTTT

v_gene: TRBV14
j_gene: TRBJ1-4
d_gene: NA
abundance: NA
CDR3aa: CASSPTDTRSEKLFF
CDR3nt: TGTGCCAGCAGCCCTACGGACACCCGGTCGGAAAAACTGTTTTTT

v_gene: TRBV7-9
j_gene: TRBJ2-2
d_gene: NA
abundance: NA
CDR3aa: CASSLAGGGDTGGLFF
CDR3nt: TGTGCCAGCAGCTTAGCGGGCGGTGGGGACACCGGGGGGCTGTTTTTT

v_gene: TRBV7-3
j_gene: TRBJ2-1
d_gene: TRBD2
abundance: NA
CDR3aa: CASSLPTSGHNEQFF
CDR3nt: TGTGCCAGCAGCCTTCCGACTAGCGGACACAATGAGCAGTTCTTC

v_gene: TRBV30
j_gene: TRBJ2-2
d_gene: TRBD2
abundance: NA
CDR3aa: CAWSFASLAGTGELFF
CDR3nt: TGTGCCTGGAGTTTCGCCTCACTAGCGGGTACCGGGGAGCTGTTTTTT

v_gene: TRBV6-1
j_gene: TRBJ1-3
d_gene: NA
abundance: NA
CDR3aa: CASSAFDRTGNTIYF
CDR3nt: TGTGCCAGCAGTGCATTTGACAGAACTGGAAACACCATATATTTT

v_gene: TRBV10-1
j_gene: TRBJ2-2
d_gene: NA
abundance: NA
CDR3aa: CASRRGLNTGELFF
CDR3nt: TGCGCCAGCAGGAGGGGACTGAACACCGGGGAGCTGTTTTTT

v_gene: TRBV9
j_gene: TRBJ2-3
d_gene: NA
abundance: NA
CDR3aa: CASSDRSSTDTQYF
CDR3nt: TGTGCCAGCAGCGATCGGTCCTCCACAGATACGCAGTATTTT

v_gene: TRBV11-2
j_gene: TRBJ2-1
d_gene: NA
abundance: NA
CDR3aa: CASSLYTYNEQFF
CDR3nt: TGTGCCAGCAGCTTATACACCTACAATGAGCAGTTCTTC